Listed here are 14 T cell receptor beta chains from one sample, sequenced in a study of blood T cells in healthy people across ages. A sample-barcoded 5' primer and a J-beta primer mix were used in a second PCR of roughly 7 to 11 cycles. One entry per CDR3 protein, called by TCRdb with MiXCR from the 5' RACE reads. The data hold some 750,000 distinct CDR3 sequences, with approximately 21% observed a single time. What was sequenced was blood. These receptors all stem from a man aged 70-80 years in good health.

The genes are TRBV27 and TRBJ2-1, with 8 bases identical to TRBD2. The junction had 8 bases not matched to a gene; V was cut back by 6 bases and J by 7 bases. Germline lookup yields CDR1 MNHEY and CDR2 SMNVEV (reference sequence). The CDR3 runs to 14 residues. CDR3: CASRRSGMENEQFF. The CDR3 DNA sequence: TGTGCCAGCAGACGTAGCGGGATGGAGAATGAGCAGTTCTTC.

This clonotype was counted many times. The chain is built from TRBV5-1 and TRBJ1-1; 11 positions agree with TRBD1. The trim removed 4 bases at V and 4 bases at J, leaving 9 bases unmatched. The CDR3 is made up of 16 amino acids. The germline V gene has CDR1 SGHRS and CDR2 YFSETQ. CDR3 nucleotides: TGCGCCAGCAGCCCCCGGACAGGGGGCGATTCCACTGAAGCTTTCTTT. It codes for CASSPRTGGDSTEAFF.

The CDR3 reads CASSLVTDTQHF. For the CDR3, the DNA is TGTGCCAGCAGCTTAGTCACAGATACGCAGCATTTT. This chain uses TRBV7-2 with TRBJ2-3; D unresolved. The closer fit of TRBJ1-5 to the DNA end suggests the J call may be wrong. Germline CDR1 reads SGHTA; CDR2 reads FQGNSA. The CDR3 has 12 amino acids.

This clonotype came up a few times. The chain combines TRBV20-1 with TRBJ2-1; tentative D call: TRBD2 (9 bases). CDR1 and CDR2 (germline): DFQATT, SNEGSKA (reference sequence). This CDR3 region has 18 residues. Trimming removed 3 bases at V and 6 bases at J, with 27 bases between. For the CDR3, the DNA is TGCAGTGCTAGGGACAGGGTGTGGCGGGAGGGCCGGAGCAATGAGCAGTTCTTC. This translates into CSARDRVWREGRSNEQFF.

This clonotype was detected a few times. The CDR3 region has the DNA TGCAGCGTTGAACGAAACTCTGGGGCCAACGTCCTGACTTTC. Amino acids: CSVERNSGANVLTF. J is TRBJ2-6 and V is TRBV29-1; D ambiguous. V lost 2 bases and J lost 0, with 5 bases in between. Germline V CDR1 and CDR2: SQVTM, ANQGSEA. This CDR3 has 14 residues.

This clonotype was detected only a few times. J is TRBJ2-7 and V is TRBV7-8; TRBD1 matches 7 bases. With 6 bases clipped from V and 2 bases from J, the junction kept 10 bases outside the gene matches. In germline, CDR1 is SGHVS, CDR2 FQNEAQ. This CDR3 contains 15 residues. The CDR3 region has the DNA TGTGCCAGCAGTCTCTGGCAGGGGGTCCCCTACGAGCAGTACTTC. It is translated as CASSLWQGVPYEQYF.

In DNA, the CDR3 is TGTGCCAGCAGTTACTTGGACAGGGCAGGGGGCTACACCTTC. Residues: CASSYLDRAGGYTF. The V call is TRBV6-5, the J call TRBJ1-2; 8 bases match TRBD1. This CDR3 comprises 14 residues. After removal of 1 base from V and 8 bases from J, the junction contained 6 bases not matched to a gene. Germline loops: CDR1 MNHEY, CDR2 SVGAGI.

The chain couples TRBV7-9 to TRBJ2-1; no definite D call. This CDR3 is 14 amino acids long. The germline V gene encodes CDR1 SEHNR and CDR2 FQNEAQ (reference sequence). Trimming left V 1 base short and J 6 bases short, with 10 bases between. The CDR3 DNA reads as TGTGCCAGCAGCTTAGTGTTAGCACTCAATGAGCAGTTCTTC. It specifies CASSLVLALNEQFF.

This clonotype was picked up one time. The conserved phenylalanine or tryptophan normally closing the CDR3 is absent here, so this likely arose from a read error. The chain carries TRBV9 and TRBJ2-5; TRBD1 matches 8 bases. The CDR3 runs to 17 residues. J lost 4 bases, V lost 0 bases, and 11 bases had no gene match. Germline-derived CDR1 and CDR2 are SGDLS and YYNGEE. The chain's CDR3 is CASSVDSAGGLGETQYV. The CDR3 nucleotides read TGTGCCAGCAGCGTAGATTCGGCAGGGGGCCTGGGAGAGACCCAGTACGTC.

There are many counts of this clonotype. This chain joins TRBV6-2 or TRBV6-3 and TRBJ2-3; tentative D call: TRBD1 (5 bases). Germline loops: CDR1 MNHEY, CDR2 SVGEGT. Trimming removed 8 bases from V and 0 bases from J, with 15 bases in between. This CDR3 comprises 15 residues. The CDR3 nucleotides are TGTGCCAGCTCAACAAACAGGCTTAGCACAGATACGCAGTATTTT. Residues: CASSTNRLSTDTQYF.

The table lists this clonotype with a few counts. V and J are TRBV11-1 and TRBJ2-5; D unresolved. The DNA end favors TRBJ2-1, so the J call may be wrong. Germline CDR1 is SGHAT and CDR2 is FQDESV (reference sequence). CDR3 length equals 16 residues. The CDR3 DNA follows: TGTGCCAGCAGCTTTCGATGGGTGGTCAGGACCAATGAGCAGTTCTTC. The encoded protein is CASSFRWVVRTNEQFF.

The chain recombines TRBV12-3 or TRBV12-4 with TRBJ1-2; a possible D gene is TRBD1 (5 bases). Trimming took off 11 bases at V and 0 bases at J, with 13 bases between the two ends. The length of the CDR3 is 13 residues. The CDR3: CAGRGQSNYGYTF. CDR3 DNA sequence: TGTGCCGGCCGAGGACAATCTAACTATGGCTACACCTTC.

The chain combines TRBV12-3 or TRBV12-4 with TRBJ2-5; 12 positions match TRBD1. The J call could be wrong; TRBJ2-1 is a better fit for the DNA end. The CDR3 runs to 15 residues. CDR3 nucleotide sequence: TGTGCCAGCAGTTTGGGACAGGGGGCAAGGTATGAGCAGTTCTTC. Its translation is CASSLGQGARYEQFF.

This clonotype came up a few times. J is TRBJ2-3 and V is TRBV7-3, with 7 nucleotides matching TRBD1. CDR3 size: 16 residues. The germline gives CDR1 SGHTA, CDR2 FQGTGA. J lost 6 bases, V lost 5 bases, and 14 bases had no gene match. CDR3: CASSAHPTGRGDTQYF. The CDR3 nucleotides are TGTGCCAGCAGCGCCCACCCGACAGGGCGAGGTGATACGCAGTATTTT.